One sample yielded the 4 T cell receptor beta chains listed below, sequenced in a study of technical replicates of blood from several donors. This table comes from immunoSEQ multiplex PCR, and its TCRdb copy is limited to in-frame clones, with some not included. The table includes 80,000 or so clones, about 94% detected once. Sequencing was carried out using T cells isolated from PBMCs. These receptors came from a human donor in good health.

This chain uses TRBV10-1 with TRBJ2-1; maybe TRBD2 (6 bases). The CDR3 spans 14 residues. V lost 4 bases, J lost 9 bases, and 16 bases lay in between. CDR1 WNHNN and CDR2 SYGVQD come from the germline V gene (reference sequence). CDR3 bases: TGCGCCAGCAGTGGGGACCCTAGCGCGGGTGAGCAGTTCTTC. It is translated as CASSGDPSAGEQFF.

The chain is built from TRBV5-1 and TRBJ2-7; a weak D match, TRBD1 (5 bases). CDR3 length: 13 amino acids. Germline assignment: CDR1 SGHRS and CDR2 YFSETQ. Trimming took off 3 bases at V and 4 bases at J, with 11 bases between the two ends. The CDR3, as DNA: TGCGCCAGCAGCTCGACAGACCCGTACGAGCAGTACTTC. It translates to CASSSTDPYEQYF.

The chain recombines TRBV29-1 with TRBJ2-7, with D possibly being TRBD1 (6 bases). Trimming took off 6 bases at V and 3 bases at J, with 12 bases between the two ends. CDR1 SQVTM and CDR2 ANQGSEA come from the germline V gene. The CDR3 extends over 12 amino acids. The CDR3 is CSVLGQNYEQYF. CDR3 DNA: TGCAGCGTGCTAGGACAGAACTACGAGCAGTACTTC.

The chain joins TRBV27 to TRBJ2-1; TRBD1 is a possible D gene (5 bases). Trimming left V 2 bases short and J 4 bases short, with 15 bases between. Per the germline V gene, CDR1 is MNHEY and CDR2 is SMNVEV (reference sequence). CDR3 size: 16 residues. CDR3 loop: CASSLRGQGGYNEQFF. The CDR3, as DNA: TGTGCCAGCAGTTTAAGGGGCCAAGGTGGTTACAATGAGCAGTTCTTC.